The next 7 T cell receptor beta chains were all read from a single sample in a study of T cell responses to AZD1222 COVID-19 vaccine. Only in-frame clones appear in the TCRdb table, and some are missing; sequencing was by immunoSEQ multiplex PCR. Here the sample spans 90,000 to 130,000 clones, around 84% being singletons. Sequenced material: peripheral blood, taken on day 0 of AZD1222 vaccination. These receptors all stem from an adult in good health.

The rearrangement uses TRBV5-1 and TRBJ1-4; D is possibly TRBD1 (5 bases). Per the germline V gene, CDR1 is SGHRS and CDR2 is YFSETQ. V was cut by 3 bases and J by 8 bases, with 20 bases left in between. The CDR3 consists of 16 residues. The CDR3 DNA sequence: TGCGCCAGCAGCTCGGGGGAGGGCGCAGGTACGGAAAAACTGTTTTTT. Translating gives CASSSGEGAGTEKLFF. The complete variable domain, with remaining parts taken from reference TRBV5-1 and TRBJ1-4, reads KAGVTQTPRYLIKTRGQQVTLSCSPISGHRSVSWYQQTPGQGLQFLFEYFSETQRNKGNFPGRFSGRQFSNSRSEMNVSTLELGDSALYLCASSSGEGAGTEKLFFGSGTQLSVL.

The rearrangement joins TRBV7-2 to TRBJ1-6; perhaps TRBD1 as D (6 bases). V lost 4 bases and J 12 bases, leaving 19 bases between the germline ends. This CDR3 has 15 residues. The germline gives CDR1 SGHTA, CDR2 FQGNSA. CDR3: CASSSDRKGPRPLHF. As DNA, the CDR3 is TGTGCCAGCAGCTCGGACAGAAAGGGGCCTCGACCCCTCCACTTT.

The CDR3 loop reads CASSAQTGSRGAFF. Here the CDR3 DNA reads TGTGCCAGTAGTGCTCAAACAGGTTCCCGGGGAGCTTTCTTT. This sequence joins TRBV19 and TRBJ1-1; D is possibly TRBD1 (5 bases). The CDR3 runs to 14 residues. Germline lookup yields CDR1 LNHDA and CDR2 SQIVND (reference sequence). Trimming took 5 bases from V and 10 from J, leaving 20 bases between them.

The count of this clone is one. This chain connects TRBV3-1 (or the pseudogene TRBV3-2) to TRBJ1-1; TRBD1 agrees at 9 bases. Germline loops: CDR1 LGHDT, CDR2 YNNKEL (reference sequence). J was trimmed by 6 bases and V by 6 bases; bases with no gene match: 11. The CDR3 runs to 15 residues. CDR3 sequence: CASSRQGGFVSEAFF. The DNA for the CDR3 is TGTGCCAGCAGTCGACAGGGGGGGTTTGTATCTGAAGCTTTCTTT.

The rearrangement links TRBV11-2 to TRBJ2-1; a weak D match, TRBD1 (5 bases). Trimming took off 3 bases at V and 1 base at J, with 22 bases between the two ends. CDR3 length equals 19 residues. CDR1 is SGHAT and CDR2 is FQNNGV in the germline V gene. DNA of the CDR3: TGTGCCAGCAGCTTCCCTCTGAGGTTGGAAGGGGCATCCTACAATGAGCAGTTCTTC. Translating gives CASSFPLRLEGASYNEQFF.

This chain connects TRBV30 to TRBJ1-5; no clear D. The CDR3 extends over 16 amino acids. Trimming removed 3 bases at V and 0 bases at J, with 15 bases between. The germline V gene has CDR1 GTSNPN and CDR2 SVGIG (reference sequence). CDR3 DNA sequence: TGTGCCTGGAGGGCACCAGGTGGGTTTAGCAATCAGCCCCAGCATTTT. Its protein is CAWRAPGGFSNQPQHF.

J is TRBJ2-1 and V is TRBV7-2; D is undetermined. With 7 bases removed from V and 0 bases from J, the gap between germline ends came to 16 bases. CDR1 SGHTA and CDR2 FQGNSA come from the germline V gene. This CDR3 spans 16 amino acids. CDR3 coding DNA: TGTGCCAGCACCGTGGAAGGCCAGAGCTCCTACAATGAGCAGTTCTTC. Translation gives CASTVEGQSSYNEQFF.